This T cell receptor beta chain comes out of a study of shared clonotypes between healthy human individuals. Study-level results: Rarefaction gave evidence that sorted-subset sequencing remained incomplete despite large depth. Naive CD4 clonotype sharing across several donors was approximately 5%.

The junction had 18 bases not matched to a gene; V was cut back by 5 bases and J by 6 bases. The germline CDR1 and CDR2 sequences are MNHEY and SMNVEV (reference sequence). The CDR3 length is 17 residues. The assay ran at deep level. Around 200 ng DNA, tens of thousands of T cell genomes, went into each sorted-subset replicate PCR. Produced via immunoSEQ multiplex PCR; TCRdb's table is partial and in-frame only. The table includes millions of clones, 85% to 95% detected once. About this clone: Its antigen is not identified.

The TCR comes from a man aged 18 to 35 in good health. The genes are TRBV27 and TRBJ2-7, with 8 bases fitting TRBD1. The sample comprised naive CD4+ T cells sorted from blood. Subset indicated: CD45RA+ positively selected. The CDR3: CASSEFDRGVLNSEQYF. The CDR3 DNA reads TGTGCCAGCAGTGAATTCGACAGGGGCGTCCTTAATAGCGAGCAGTACTTC.